This T cell receptor (beta chain) was recorded in a study of stem cell transplantation in POMP-related autoinflammatory disease. For the study at large: The study hypothesized thymoproteasome defects skew the TRB repertoire via impaired CD8+ selection. Before transplant, CD4+ T cells skewed naive and CD8+ proportions were low. Findings and limits, study-wide: Patients with PRAID showed a restricted number of unique TRB V-J gene pairings. Across all analyzed T-cell subsets, patients with PRAID tended toward reduced diversity and increased clonality.

V was clipped by 8 bases and J by 4 bases; unmatched bases: 4. Germline V gene data show CDR1 as MNHEY and CDR2 as SVGAGI. CDR3 length equals 12 residues. The assay was immunoSEQ multiplex PCR, and TCRdb's table has in-frame clones only and misses some. The sample shows around 11,000 clones, 70% to 90% of them seen only once. Details on this clone: What it binds is unknown.

Prominent immunodeficiency with autoinflammation defined PRAID. The V and J genes are TRBV6-5 and TRBJ2-7; 8 nucleotides align to TRBD1. The source was CD8+ T cells from PBMCs, collected before stem cell transplantation. The origin of this receptor is a human donor with POMP-related autoinflammation and immune dysregulation (PRAID). The CDR3 DNA sequence: TGTGCCAGCTGGACAGGGAGTTACGAGCAGTACTTC. Its translation is CASWTGSYEQYF.